The next 29 T cell receptor beta chains were all read from a single sample in a study of T cells in Graves' hyperthyroidism and ophthalmopathy. Regions amplified from RNA transcripts were the TCR beta CDR3 regions. When the TCR CDR3 underwent first-round RT-PCR, the HTBI primer set was used. A single record per CDR3 protein comes from TCRdb applying MiXCR to the multiplex PCR reads. The sample carries about 380,000 distinct CDR3 sequences, roughly 20% recorded once. The material sequenced was blood. The receptors come from a man younger than 35 with Graves' ophthalmopathy.

Many counts were recorded for this clonotype. The chain combines TRBV27 with TRBJ2-7, with D tentatively TRBD1 (6 bases). V was pared by 6 bases and J by 4 bases, with 13 bases between. Germline CDR1 and CDR2: MNHEY and SMNVEV (reference sequence). This CDR3 is 13 amino acids long. In DNA, the CDR3 is TGTGCCAGCAGAGACAGGTTCCCTTACGAGCAGTACTTC. This encodes CASRDRFPYEQYF.

This clonotype was counted at least ten times. The rearrangement joins TRBV20-1 to TRBJ2-7; weak D call: TRBD2 (6 bases). CDR3 length: 13 amino acids. Germline assignment: CDR1 DFQATT and CDR2 SNEGSKA (reference sequence). V gave up 7 bases and J gave up 2 bases, with 15 bases separating them. The CDR3 here is CSVPGLTTYEQYF. In DNA form, the CDR3 reads TGCAGTGTCCCGGGACTGACAACCTACGAGCAGTACTTC.

The chain links TRBV3-1 to TRBJ2-7; D not certain. Germline CDR1 is LGHDT and CDR2 is YNNKEL (reference sequence). Trimming left V 1 base short and J 6 bases short, with 4 bases between. The CDR3 runs to 11 residues. The CDR3 loop is CASSQVTEQYF. In DNA form, the CDR3 reads TGTGCCAGCAGCCAAGTGACCGAGCAGTACTTC.

The chain links TRBV19 to TRBJ2-7, with 9 bases identical to TRBD1. From germline, CDR1 is LNHDA and CDR2 SQIVND (reference sequence). Losses at the gene ends were 6 bases for V and 4 bases for J; bases not matched to a gene: 7. This CDR3 contains 14 residues. Here the CDR3 reads CASRPGQGDYEQYF. The CDR3 nucleotides are TGTGCCAGTAGGCCGGGACAGGGAGATTACGAGCAGTACTTC.

The chain couples TRBV7-6 to TRBJ1-4, with D uncertain. In germline, CDR1 is SGHVS, CDR2 FNYEAQ. This CDR3 is built from 15 residues. Trimming cost V 1 base and J 0 bases, with 6 bases left between them. The CDR3 here is CASSLVEATNEKLFF. The CDR3 coding sequence is TGTGCCAGCAGCTTAGTTGAAGCAACTAATGAAAAACTGTTTTTT.

This clonotype was counted at least ten times. The gene calls are TRBV5-1 and TRBJ2-3; TRBD2 is a possible D gene (6 bases). The germline V and J ends were trimmed by 6 bases and 3 bases, with 14 bases remaining between them. The CDR3 contains 14 residues. Germline V gene sequence: CDR1 SGHRS, CDR2 YFSETQ. As DNA, the CDR3 is TGCGCCAGCAACGGGGGAAGAGAAACAGATACGCAGTATTTT. As protein: CASNGGRETDTQYF.

V usage is TRBV25-1 and J usage is TRBJ2-1; 9 nucleotides line up with TRBD1. The length of the CDR3 is 15 residues. The trim removed 4 bases at V and 8 bases at J, leaving 9 bases unmatched. The germline V gene has CDR1 MGHDK and CDR2 SYGVNS. CDR3 amino acids: CASSVYRGRRDEQFF. In DNA form, the CDR3 reads TGTGCCAGCAGTGTTTACAGGGGGCGCAGAGATGAGCAGTTCTTC.

V gene TRBV20-1 combines with J gene TRBJ2-1, with unresolved D. Germline V gives CDR1 DFQATT, CDR2 SNEGSKA (reference sequence). With 0 bases removed from V and 5 bases from J, the gap between germline ends came to 5 bases. The CDR3 has 12 residues. The CDR3 protein is CSARDRHNEQFF. In DNA form, the CDR3 reads TGCAGTGCTAGAGACCGTCACAATGAGCAGTTCTTC.

This clonotype was seen repeatedly, ten times or more. The chain carries TRBV28 and TRBJ1-1; 8 nucleotides align to TRBD1. The germline V gene has CDR1 MDHEN and CDR2 SYDVKM. After removal of 9 bases from V and 0 bases from J, the junction contained 6 bases not matched to a gene. This CDR3 contains 14 residues. CDR3 loop: CARNQDRVNTEAFF. As DNA, the CDR3 is TGTGCCAGGAACCAGGACAGGGTGAACACTGAAGCTTTCTTT.

In its sample, this clonotype was seen many times. The rearrangement joins TRBV9 to TRBJ1-6; D remains ambiguous. Germline CDR1 and CDR2: SGDLS and YYNGEE. Between the trimmed V and J ends, which lost 8 bases and 3 bases, there was a span of 15 bases. There are 15 residues in the CDR3. The CDR3 spells CARQTIGRYNSPLHF. The CDR3 coding sequence is TGTGCCAGACAAACGATCGGGCGCTATAATTCACCCCTCCACTTT.

The chain couples TRBV5-1 to TRBJ1-2; D might be TRBD1 (6 bases). Germline V gives CDR1 SGHRS, CDR2 YFSETQ. The CDR3 runs to 15 residues. V was cut by 4 bases and J by 8 bases, with 21 bases left in between. The CDR3 region has the DNA TGCGCCAGCAGCCCACCCACCACAGGGCCTCTAGGCTACACCTTC. Translated, it gives CASSPPTTGPLGYTF.

The V gene is TRBV15, the J gene TRBJ2-2; weak D call: TRBD2 (7 bases). With 6 bases removed from V and 0 bases from J, the gap between germline ends came to 17 bases. Germline V gives CDR1 LNHNV, CDR2 YYDKDF (reference sequence). The CDR3 has 17 amino acids. The CDR3 region is CATSQRGGATNTGELFF. The DNA of the CDR3 is TGTGCCACCAGTCAAAGGGGGGGGGCAACGAACACCGGGGAGCTGTTTTTT.

This clonotype was seen more than once but under ten times. The V and J genes are TRBV10-3 and TRBJ2-5; D is perhaps TRBD2 (5 bases). The V gene lost 7 bases and the J gene lost 4 bases, with 13 bases spanning the gap. This CDR3 is built from 13 residues. Germline V CDR1 and CDR2: ENHRY, SYGVKD. The CDR3 region is CAIKGSAGETQYF. CDR3 DNA: TGTGCCATCAAAGGGAGCGCGGGAGAGACCCAGTACTTC.

This chain joins TRBV3-1 and TRBJ2-7, with 12 positions matching TRBD1. V shed 1 base, J shed 4 bases, and the junction held 5 bases outside the gene matches. This CDR3 spans 16 amino acids. The germline gives CDR1 LGHDT, CDR2 YNNKEL (reference sequence). The CDR3 nucleotides read TGTGCCAGCAGCCAAGGGGACAGGGGGCGACGATACGAGCAGTACTTC. This gives the protein CASSQGDRGRRYEQYF.

This clonotype was seen many times. J is TRBJ2-3 and V is TRBV6-2 or TRBV6-3; 7 nucleotides match TRBD1. The CDR3 loop spans 15 amino acids. J gave up 5 bases and V 7 bases, and 12 bases lay outside the gene matches. Germline V CDR1 and CDR2: MNHEY, SVGEGT. The CDR3 spells CASTPEGQWGDTQYF. Here the CDR3 DNA reads TGTGCCAGCACCCCCGAGGGACAGTGGGGAGATACGCAGTATTTT.

In its sample, this clonotype was seen many times. This rearrangement joins TRBV11-3 to TRBJ2-3, with D tentatively TRBD2 (5 bases). The CDR3 is 14 amino acids. Germline-derived CDR1 and CDR2 are SGHNT and YENEEA. Deletions cut 2 bases from V and 6 bases from J, with 12 bases between. The DNA of the CDR3 is TGTGCCAGCAGCTTACACCGGGGTGCGGATACGCAGTATTTT. This sequence encodes CASSLHRGADTQYF.

This clonotype was counted ten times or more. V and J are TRBV11-2 and TRBJ2-7, with 10 bases lining up with TRBD1. Germline trimming cut 6 bases from V and 2 bases from J; bases unmatched to any gene: 7. The CDR3 runs 15 residues. Germline loops: CDR1 SGHAT, CDR2 FQNNGV. The CDR3 nucleotides read TGTGCCAGCAGGTCGCCCGGGACAGGGGCCTACGAGCAGTACTTC. Protein sequence: CASRSPGTGAYEQYF.

At least ten counts were recorded for this clonotype. The rearrangement joins TRBV6-1 to TRBJ2-5; a weak D match, TRBD1 (6 bases). Germline CDR1 is MNHNS and CDR2 is SASEGT. V lost 3 bases to trimming and J lost 1 base, with 18 bases between them. This CDR3 spans 17 amino acids. CDR3 sequence: CASSDRDNPSSQETQYF. CDR3 DNA: TGTGCCAGCAGTGACCGGGACAACCCTTCCAGCCAAGAGACCCAGTACTTC.

This clonotype was observed many times. This chain uses TRBV7-2 with TRBJ2-7, with a possible D match to TRBD2 (6 bases). The CDR3 is 16 residues long. CDR1 SGHTA and CDR2 FQGNSA come from the germline V gene. Trimming took 4 bases from V and 3 from J, leaving 19 bases between them. The CDR3 nucleotides read TGTGCCAGCAGCTCTCAGTGGGGTAGCGGTTTCTACGAGCAGTACTTC. Translation gives CASSSQWGSGFYEQYF.

Ten or more counts support this clonotype. The chain has TRBV6-6 and TRBJ2-5, with D tentatively TRBD2 (5 bases). CDR1 is MNHNY and CDR2 is SVGAGI in the germline V gene (reference sequence). V shed 2 bases and J shed 7 bases, with 20 bases lying between them. The CDR3 length is 16 residues. The CDR3 sequence: CASSYDGSKAAGTQYF. In nucleotides, the CDR3 is TGTGCCAGCAGTTACGACGGGTCCAAAGCGGCGGGGACCCAGTACTTC.

In this sample, this clonotype turned up many times. This CDR3 reads CARGRTEAFF. The CDR3 DNA reads as TGTGCCAGGGGACGAACTGAAGCTTTCTTT. The chain combines TRBV2 with TRBJ1-1; D might be TRBD1 (5 bases). The V and J ends lost 9 bases and 5 bases respectively, with 7 bases between them. CDR1 and CDR2 (germline): SNHLY, FYNNEI. The CDR3 runs to 10 residues.

This clonotype showed up many times. This sequence joins TRBV20-1 and TRBJ1-5; no firm D call. Germline V gives CDR1 DFQATT, CDR2 SNEGSKA (reference sequence). Trimming pared 1 base from V and 5 bases from J, leaving 6 bases between. CDR3 size: 12 residues. The CDR3 DNA reads TGCAGTGCTAGAGTTGGGGATCAGCCCCAGCATTTT. It specifies CSARVGDQPQHF.

The genes are TRBV4-1 and TRBJ2-2, with D tentatively TRBD1 or TRBD2 (5 bases each). V was trimmed by 2 bases and J by 5 bases, leaving 18 bases between them. CDR1 is MGHRA, CDR2 YSYEKL, per germline. The CDR3 sequence is 17 residues long. CDR3 sequence reads: CASSQRDWGKGTGELFF. The CDR3 DNA follows: TGCGCCAGCAGCCAACGAGACTGGGGGAAAGGGACCGGGGAGCTGTTTTTT.

The table lists this clonotype with many counts. The chain links TRBV13 to TRBJ2-7; D is unclear. The CDR3 sequence is 14 residues long. The V end lost 0 bases, the J end lost 4 bases, and 10 bases lay between the germline ends. Germline V gene lookup returns CDR1 PRHDT and CDR2 FYEKMQ (reference sequence). CDR3 sequence: CASSLGRYDYEQYF. In DNA, the CDR3 is TGTGCCAGCAGCTTAGGCCGATACGATTACGAGCAGTACTTC.

This clonotype occurred many times. The chain is built from TRBV2 and TRBJ1-2; 10 bases are shared with TRBD1. The germline V gene has CDR1 SNHLY and CDR2 FYNNEI. The CDR3 contains 15 residues. Germline trimming cut 6 bases from V and 5 bases from J; bases unmatched to any gene: 9. The CDR3 DNA sequence: TGTGCCAGCAGCAGACAGGGGGCCCAAGTTTATGGCTACACCTTC. Protein product: CASSRQGAQVYGYTF.

This clonotype was seen many times. The rearrangement links TRBV7-2 to TRBJ2-7; TRBD2 matches at 13 bases. The V and J ends lost 3 bases and 3 bases, in that order; junction bases with no gene match: 8. The length of the CDR3 is 17 residues. Germline CDR1 reads SGHTA; CDR2 reads FQGNSA. CDR3 residues: CASSLILAGGPGYEQYF. CDR3 nucleotide sequence: TGTGCCAGCAGCTTGATACTAGCGGGGGGGCCCGGCTACGAGCAGTACTTC.

This clonotype has only a few counts. V gene TRBV7-9 combines with J gene TRBJ1-1, with a weak D call TRBD1 (5 bases). This CDR3 has 13 residues. V was trimmed by 2 bases and J by 11 bases, leaving 15 bases between them. Germline lookup yields CDR1 SEHNR and CDR2 FQNEAQ (reference sequence). The CDR3 DNA follows: TGTGCCAGCAGCTTACCAGCCAGGGACGGCGCTTTCTTT. As protein: CASSLPARDGAFF.

This clonotype was seen at least ten times. The rearrangement links TRBV6-1 to TRBJ2-3; 10 nucleotides align to TRBD2. Per the germline V gene, CDR1 is MNHNS and CDR2 is SASEGT. Germline trimming cut 7 bases from V and 4 bases from J; bases unmatched to any gene: 11. The CDR3 consists of 16 residues. The CDR3 loop is CASTPQRGGPADTQYF. The CDR3, as DNA: TGTGCCAGCACCCCCCAGCGGGGGGGCCCCGCAGATACGCAGTATTTT.

This clonotype was seen repeatedly, ten times or more. The chain couples TRBV2 to TRBJ1-5, with D perhaps TRBD1 (6 bases). Germline values: CDR1 SNHLY, CDR2 FYNNEI. Deletions cut 3 bases from V and 3 bases from J, with 9 bases between. The CDR3 is made up of 14 amino acids. The CDR3 DNA is TGTGCCAGCAGTGACAGGGGATTCAATCAGCCCCAGCATTTT. It translates to CASSDRGFNQPQHF.